The next 18 T cell receptor beta chains were all read from a single sample in a study of shared clonotypes between healthy human individuals (dated by TCRdb to the early 2020s). Library preparation was by the immunoSEQ multiplex PCR assay. Imported from immuneACCESS, the table was reduced by TCRdb to in-frame sequences with V and J called. These copies leave out some clones; in studies compared against another copy, an unresolved V gene accounts for under half, and the cause of the remainder is not known. The table for this sample lists roughly 2.5 million clones; 85% to 95% of them were counted only once. Jointly, the top ten make up over 0.12% of the sample. The material sequenced was naive CD4+ T cells sorted from blood. Taken with the paper, the label for cell subset or site translates to: CD45RA+ positively selected. Receptor source: a man aged 18 to 35 in good health.

The V gene is TRBV6-1, the J gene TRBJ2-1, with 13 bases fitting TRBD2. Germline trimming cut 4 bases from V and 0 bases from J; bases unmatched to any gene: 0. The CDR3 sequence is 16 residues long. CDR1 is MNHNS and CDR2 is SASEGT in the germline V gene. The CDR3 reads CASSGTSGGSYNEQFF. The CDR3 bases are TGTGCCAGCAGTGGGACTAGCGGGGGCTCCTACAATGAGCAGTTCTTC.

This clone has just one count. The chain has TRBV6-6 and TRBJ2-3, with TRBD2 matching 9 bases. Per the germline V gene, CDR1 is MNHNY and CDR2 is SVGAGI (reference sequence). V dropped 2 bases and J dropped 5; count of bases not matched to a gene: 5. The CDR3 is made up of 15 amino acids. The CDR3 reads CASSYAGGVGDTQYF. CDR3 nucleotide sequence: TGTGCCAGCAGTTACGCGGGGGGGGTAGGAGATACGCAGTATTTT.

The rearrangement joins TRBV5-1 to TRBJ2-2; D may be TRBD1 or TRBD2 (5 bases each). Per germline, CDR1 SGHRS and CDR2 YFSETQ. The V end was cut by 0 bases, the J end by 7 bases, with 13 bases between. The CDR3 runs to 15 residues. The CDR3 region has the DNA TGCGCCAGCAGCTTGGCCACGGGGACGAGCGGGGAGCTGTTTTTT. It specifies CASSLATGTSGELFF.

The chain joins TRBV4-1 to TRBJ2-6; D call uncertain. CDR3 length: 18 residues. Trimming took off 5 bases at V and 0 bases at J, with 17 bases between the two ends. The germline V gene has CDR1 MGHRA and CDR2 YSYEKL. CDR3: CASSDMLRSISGANVLTF. CDR3 bases: TGCGCCAGCAGCGATATGCTACGGTCGATCTCTGGGGCCAACGTCCTGACTTTC.

A word on this clone: This CDR3 is also generated by other DNA sequences in the sample. V is TRBV30 and J is TRBJ2-7; TRBD1 aligns across 7 bases. The CDR3 totals 12 residues. Germline-derived CDR1 and CDR2 are GTSNPN and SVGIG (reference sequence). Losses at the gene ends were 8 bases for V and 1 base for J; bases not matched to a gene: 5. As DNA, the CDR3 is TGTGCCGGGGACAGTTCTTCCTACGAGCAGTACTTC. Translation gives CAGDSSSYEQYF.

The chain has TRBV7-9 and TRBJ2-1, with 14 bases fitting TRBD2. V lost 4 bases to trimming and J lost 2 bases; unmatched junction nucleotides: 10. Per the germline V gene, CDR1 is SEHNR and CDR2 is FQNEAQ (reference sequence). CDR3 size: 19 residues. The chain's CDR3 is CASSSAGTSGRRPYNEQFF. The CDR3 region has the DNA TGTGCCAGCAGCTCCGCCGGGACTAGCGGGAGAAGACCCTACAATGAGCAGTTCTTC.

Concerning this clone: Other nucleotide sequences in the sample specify the same CDR3. The V call is TRBV6-1, the J call TRBJ1-1; the D is unclear. Between the trimmed V and J ends, which lost 2 bases and 5 bases, there was a span of 6 bases. The CDR3 covers 12 residues. CDR1 and CDR2 from the germline V gene are MNHNS and SASEGT. CDR3 nucleotides: TGTGCCAGCAGTGAATACGGGACTGAAGCTTTCTTT. Its protein is CASSEYGTEAFF.

The rearrangement joins TRBV13 to TRBJ1-2; 7 nucleotides agree with TRBD1. CDR1 is PRHDT, CDR2 FYEKMQ, per germline (reference sequence). After removal of 5 bases from V and 1 base from J, the junction contained 4 bases not matched to a gene. The CDR3 consists of 14 residues. CDR3: CASSIQGLNYGYTF. Written as DNA, the CDR3 is TGTGCCAGCAGCATACAGGGGCTTAACTATGGCTACACCTTC.

The chain is built from TRBV7-2 and TRBJ1-2; D might be TRBD1 (6 bases). V was clipped by 0 bases and J by 9 bases, with 14 bases between them. CDR1 SGHTA and CDR2 FQGNSA come from the germline V gene. The CDR3 is 14 residues long. CDR3 region: CASSLAPLGGRYTF. As DNA, the CDR3 is TGTGCCAGCAGCTTAGCGCCCTTAGGGGGGCGCTACACCTTC.

This chain joins TRBV4-1 and TRBJ2-7; TRBD1 matches at 8 bases. Trimming removed 4 bases from V and 3 bases from J; junction bases left unmatched: 8. The CDR3 has 15 amino acids. Germline-derived CDR1 and CDR2 are MGHRA and YSYEKL. CDR3 sequence (DNA): TGCGCCAGCAGCCTGAGGACAGGGAGTCACTACGAGCAGTACTTC. Encoded protein: CASSLRTGSHYEQYF.

The rearrangement uses TRBV7-9 and TRBJ1-2; D unresolved. The CDR3 extends over 14 amino acids. Germline CDR1 reads SEHNR; CDR2 reads FQNEAQ (reference sequence). Between the trimmed V and J ends, which lost 7 bases and 5 bases, there was a span of 17 bases. The CDR3 sequence is CASNPAKGRYGYTF. In DNA form, the CDR3 reads TGTGCCAGCAACCCTGCCAAGGGAAGGTATGGCTACACCTTC.

The V gene is TRBV18, the J gene TRBJ1-5, with a weak D call TRBD1 (6 bases). The germline V gene has CDR1 KGHSH and CDR2 LQKENI. The CDR3 has 17 residues. V was trimmed by 3 bases and J by 1 base, leaving 16 bases between them. CDR3 amino acids: CASSPSQLQGSNQPQHF. CDR3 in DNA: TGTGCCAGCTCACCTTCCCAGCTACAGGGCAGCAATCAGCCCCAGCATTTT. The entire variable domain, with the rest obtained from reference TRBV18 and TRBJ1-5, is as follows: NAGVMQNPRHLVRRRGQEARLRCSPMKGHSHVYWYRQLPEEGLKFMVYLQKENIIDESGMPKERFSAEFPKEGPSILRIQQVVRGDSAAYFCASSPSQLQGSNQPQHFGDGTRLSIL.

The chain couples TRBV29-1 to TRBJ2-2; D is uncertain. V was clipped by 2 bases and J by 6 bases, with 4 bases between them. Germline CDR1 SQVTM, CDR2 ANQGSEA. The length of the CDR3 is 11 residues. The CDR3 DNA follows: TGCAGCGTTGAATCGCCCGGGGAGCTGTTTTTT. This encodes CSVESPGELFF.

The chain joins TRBV7-2 to TRBJ1-1; TRBD1 is a possible D gene (5 bases). Trimming took off 4 bases at V and 3 bases at J, with 15 bases between the two ends. From germline, CDR1 is SGHTA and CDR2 FQGNSA. The CDR3 length is 15 residues. The CDR3 sequence: CASSSLPGGDTEAFF. The CDR3 nucleotides read TGTGCCAGCAGCTCTTTACCCGGAGGGGACACTGAAGCTTTCTTT. The variable domain in full, completed from reference TRBV7-2 and TRBJ1-1, reads GAGVSQSPSNKVTEKGKDVELRCDPISGHTALYWYRQSLGQGLEFLIYFQGNSAPDKSGLPSDRFSAERTGGSVSTLTIQRTQQEDSAVYLCASSSLPGGDTEAFFGQGTRLTVV.

The rearrangement uses TRBV19 and TRBJ2-3; 7 bases are a match to TRBD1. V was clipped by 1 base and J by 11 bases; unmatched bases: 3. Germline V CDR1 and CDR2: LNHDA, SQIVND (reference sequence). This CDR3 region has 12 residues. CDR3 sequence: CASSIAAGGQYF. In DNA form, the CDR3 reads TGTGCCAGTAGTATAGCGGCAGGGGGGCAGTATTTT.

This chain connects TRBV5-5 to TRBJ1-4, with D tentatively TRBD1 (5 bases). Germline CDR1 SGHKS, CDR2 YYEKEE (reference sequence). This CDR3 spans 14 amino acids. The ends were cut back, 4 bases at V and 4 bases at J, with 11 bases in the middle. The CDR3 DNA sequence: TGTGCCAGCAGCCAGGGTACAGTTAATGAAAAACTGTTTTTT. Its protein product is CASSQGTVNEKLFF.

CDR3 region: CASSLPRGTVNNEQFF. The CDR3 nucleotides are TGTGCCAGCAGCTTACCAAGGGGGACGGTTAACAATGAGCAGTTCTTC. This chain links TRBV11-2 with TRBJ2-1; D possibly corresponds to TRBD1 (6 bases). The CDR3 sequence is 16 residues long. V lost 2 bases and J lost 5, with 16 bases in between. Germline CDR1 and CDR2: SGHAT and FQNNGV.

The gene calls are TRBV30 and TRBJ2-1, with TRBD2 matching 9 bases. CDR1 is GTSNPN, CDR2 SVGIG, per germline (reference sequence). J gave up 9 bases and V 0 bases, and 6 bases lay outside the gene matches. The CDR3 consists of 14 residues. In DNA form, the CDR3 reads TGTGCCTGGAGTGTACGGCGGGGGGGCGGTGAGCAGTTCTTC. Encoded protein: CAWSVRRGGGEQFF.